This T cell receptor beta chain was found in a study of T-cell reconstitution after alpha-beta-depleted transplantation in children. The germline gives CDR1 SGHTA, CDR2 FQGNSA. V was clipped by 7 bases and J by 3 bases; unmatched bases: 12. CDR3 length equals 16 residues. TCRbeta library preparation incorporated unique molecular identifiers. TCRdb re-analysed the PCR reads in MiXCR, keeping a single row per CDR3 protein. The sample contains about 420,000 distinct CDR3 sequences, approximately 11% of which appear only once. The sample holds one count of this clonotype. The genes are TRBV7-2 and TRBJ2-3; 8 positions agree with TRBD2. The sample here was PBMCs from the stem cell graft donor, taken from the stem cell graft. This clonotype was obtained from a human donor who donated a stem cell graft to a child with acute myeloid leukemia. CDR3 DNA sequence: TGTGCCAGCACCCCGGGGAGGGGACTAGGGACAGATACGCAGTATTTT. This translates into CASTPGRGLGTDTQYF.